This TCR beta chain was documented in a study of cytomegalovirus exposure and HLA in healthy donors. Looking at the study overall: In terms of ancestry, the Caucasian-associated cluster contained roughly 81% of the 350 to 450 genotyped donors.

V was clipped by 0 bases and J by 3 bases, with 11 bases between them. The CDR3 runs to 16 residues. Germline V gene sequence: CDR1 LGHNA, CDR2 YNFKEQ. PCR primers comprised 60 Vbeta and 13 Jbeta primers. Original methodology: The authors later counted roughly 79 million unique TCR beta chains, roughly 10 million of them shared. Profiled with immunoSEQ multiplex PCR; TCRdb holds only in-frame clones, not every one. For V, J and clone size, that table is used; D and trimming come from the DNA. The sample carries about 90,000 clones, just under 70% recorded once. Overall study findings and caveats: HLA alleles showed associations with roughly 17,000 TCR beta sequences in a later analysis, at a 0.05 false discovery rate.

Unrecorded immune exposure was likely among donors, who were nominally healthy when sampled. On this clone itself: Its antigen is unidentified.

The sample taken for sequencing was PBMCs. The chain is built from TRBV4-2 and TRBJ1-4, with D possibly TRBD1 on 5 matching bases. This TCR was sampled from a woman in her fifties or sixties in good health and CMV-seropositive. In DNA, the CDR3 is TGTGCCAGCAGCCAAGAGTTCGACAGCTCTAATGAAAAACTGTTTTTT. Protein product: CASSQEFDSSNEKLFF.